This T cell receptor (beta chain) emerged from a study of CD8 T cells in Susac syndrome (dated by TCRdb to the late 2010s). For the study in its entirety: Repertoire sequencing was used to test whether CD8+ T cell activation and differentiation in Susac syndrome was antigen driven.

Here is what the overall study found, with its caveats: The number of individuals in the TCR sequencing and HLA analysis was recognized as being relatively small.

The CDR3 contains 15 residues, cysteine and phenylalanine counted. CDR3 DNA only is kept here, 45 bases in frame from base 1. Relative to germline, V is 3 bases shorter and J is 7 bases shorter, with 16 bases between their ends. CDR1 and CDR2 are drawn from the germline V gene (reference sequence): GTSNPN, SVGIG. RNA was extracted using the RNeasy kit, and roughly 0.45 to 1 ug of the RNA was reverse transcribed with random hexamers. TCR beta CDR3 regions were amplified with the immunoSEQ multiplex PCR assay covering 54 Vbeta and 13 Jbeta segments. Bias from PCR amplification was corrected by using a synthetic template baseline for primer optimization and for computational correction. As for how the authors treated the data: Reads were assigned to V, D and J genes according to IMGT and analyzed in immunoSEQ Analyzer, with only productive sequences retained. Clonality was calculated as one minus the Shannon entropy normalized by log2 of the number of productive unique sequences. For each patient and control, public and private clones were evaluated among the 100 most prevalent clones. Clones were defined as Susac-specific when absent from the healthy and MS cohorts, from roughly 1,100 published viral clones and from other ImmuneACCESS disease sequences. Using fastp trimming at Q25 and MiXCR clonotype assembly, TCRdb reanalyzed the public sequencing data and kept in-frame beta chains. Each record represents a unique CDR3 protein, reported with the most common genes and DNA among its rows. The V and J calls and clone size are TCRdb's, not the authors'. This sample gives 150,000 to 250,000 distinct CDR3 sequences in total; about 95% of them show up just once. Of the sample, about 0.096% falls within the top ten clones.

Peripheral blood CD8+ and CD4+ T cells from healthy donors, Susac syndrome patients and multiple sclerosis patients were profiled using high-throughput TCR beta sequencing. Treatment-naive patients with stable or active relapsing-remitting disease fulfilling revised McDonald criteria were used as multiple sclerosis controls. CD8+ TEMRA cells were enriched by FACS, while bulk CD8+ and CD4+ T cells were purified by magnetic negative isolation. Blood was drawn into EDTA tubes, processed within 24 hours, and PBMCs were isolated by density gradient centrifugation. PBMCs destined for TCR sequencing were cryopreserved in liquid nitrogen and later thawed in a 37 °C water bath. A purity of at least 90% was achieved for sorted or isolated CD4+, CD8+ and CD8+ TEMRA cells. As regards this clonotype: The clone's antigen remains unknown. The sample holds no much larger clone one base away, and base qualities are not on file.

Recombination joined TRBV30 with TRBJ1-6; the D gene is unclear. Input material: CD4+ T cells from PBMCs. The receptor was derived from a human donor with multiple sclerosis. The DNA sequence reads TGTGCCTGGAGCCTCGACACCCCGGGGAATTCACCCCTCCACTTT. Its product reads: CAWSLDTPGNSPLHF.